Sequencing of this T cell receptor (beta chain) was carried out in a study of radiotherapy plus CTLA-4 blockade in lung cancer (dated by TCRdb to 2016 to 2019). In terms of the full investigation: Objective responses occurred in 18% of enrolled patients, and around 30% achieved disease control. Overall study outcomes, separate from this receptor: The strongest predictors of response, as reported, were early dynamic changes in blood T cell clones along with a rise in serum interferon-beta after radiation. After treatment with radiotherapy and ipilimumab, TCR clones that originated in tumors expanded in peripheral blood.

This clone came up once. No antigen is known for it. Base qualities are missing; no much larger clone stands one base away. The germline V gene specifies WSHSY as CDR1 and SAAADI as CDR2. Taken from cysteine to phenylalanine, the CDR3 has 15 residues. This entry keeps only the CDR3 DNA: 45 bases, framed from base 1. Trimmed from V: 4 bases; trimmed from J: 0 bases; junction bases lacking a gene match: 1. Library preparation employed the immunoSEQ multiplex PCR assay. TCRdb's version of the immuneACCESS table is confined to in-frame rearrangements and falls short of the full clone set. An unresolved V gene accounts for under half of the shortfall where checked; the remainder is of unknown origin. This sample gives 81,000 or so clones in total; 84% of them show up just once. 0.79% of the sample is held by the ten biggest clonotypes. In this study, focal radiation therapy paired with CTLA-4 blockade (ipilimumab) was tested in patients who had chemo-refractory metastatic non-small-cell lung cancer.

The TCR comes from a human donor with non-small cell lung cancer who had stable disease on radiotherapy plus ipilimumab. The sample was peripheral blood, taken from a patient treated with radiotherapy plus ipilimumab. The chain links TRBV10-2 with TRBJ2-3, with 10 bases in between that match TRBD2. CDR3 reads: CASSVGLASTDTQYF. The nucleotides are TGCGCCAGCAGTGTGGGACTAGCGAGCACAGATACGCAGTATTTT.